The 13 T cell receptor beta chains presented below share a single source sample, sequenced in a study of cytomegalovirus exposure and HLA in healthy donors. A multiplex PCR was run with 60 Vbeta primers and 13 Jbeta primers. TCRdb's copy holds only in-frame clones and misses some; the assay was immunoSEQ multiplex PCR. The sample has 150,000 to 200,000 clones, around 80% seen once. The material sequenced was PBMCs. Receptor source: a man in his forties in good health and CMV-seronegative.

The chain carries TRBV28 and TRBJ2-2; 10 bases agree with TRBD2. The ends lost 4 bases at V and 3 bases at J; junction bases unmatched: 2. This CDR3 has 15 amino acids. CDR1 is MDHEN, CDR2 SYDVKM, per germline. CDR3 loop: CASSWTSGYTGELFF. The CDR3 coding sequence is TGTGCCAGCAGTTGGACTAGCGGATACACCGGGGAGCTGTTTTTT. The complete variable domain, with remaining parts taken from reference TRBV28 and TRBJ2-2, reads DVKVTQSSRYLVKRTGEKVFLECVQDMDHENMFWYRQDPGLGLRLIYFSYDVKMKEKGDIPEGYSVSREKKERFSLILESASTNQTSMYLCASSWTSGYTGELFFGEGSRLTVL.

This chain connects TRBV5-6 to TRBJ1-1; 7 bases fit TRBD1. V lost 1 base, J lost 6 bases, and 0 bases stayed unmatched. CDR1 and CDR2 (germline): SGHDT, YYEEEE. This CDR3 region has 12 residues. The CDR3 spells CASSLRGPEAFF. The CDR3 coding sequence is TGTGCCAGCAGCTTGAGGGGGCCTGAAGCTTTCTTT.

The table lists this clone with a few counts. This rearrangement joins TRBV27 to TRBJ2-7; 7 nucleotides line up with TRBD2. The CDR3 length is 13 residues. Germline V CDR1 and CDR2: MNHEY, SMNVEV (reference sequence). The trim removed 3 bases at V and 4 bases at J, leaving 3 bases unmatched. The DNA for the CDR3 is TGTGCCAGCAGTTTTGCGGGGGAGTACGAGCAGTACTTC. It translates to CASSFAGEYEQYF.

Worth noting for this clone: Distinct nucleotide sequences in the sample also encode this CDR3. The chain carries TRBV19 and TRBJ1-5; 9 bases are a match to TRBD1. The CDR3 is made up of 16 amino acids. The germline gives CDR1 LNHDA, CDR2 SQIVND (reference sequence). The junction had 11 bases not matched to a gene; V was cut back by 7 bases and J by 4 bases. The CDR3 loop reads CASNMQTGTGNQPQHF. The CDR3 region has the DNA TGTGCCAGTAATATGCAGACCGGGACAGGGAATCAGCCCCAGCATTTT.

The rearrangement joins TRBV7-9 to TRBJ2-1, with 11 bases identical to TRBD1. This CDR3 spans 16 amino acids. The germline V gene encodes CDR1 SEHNR and CDR2 FQNEAQ (reference sequence). V was clipped by 2 bases and J by 9 bases; unmatched bases: 9. The CDR3, as DNA: TGTGCCAGCAGCTTAACGAGGACAGGGGGCCGGGGTGAGCAGTTCTTC. Translating gives CASSLTRTGGRGEQFF.

V is TRBV7-2 and J is TRBJ2-3; no clear D gene. Trimming shortened V by 1 base and J by 3 bases, and 8 bases separated the two germline ends. Per the germline V gene, CDR1 is SGHTA and CDR2 is FQGNSA. CDR3 size: 14 residues. The CDR3 here is CASSLGLRTDTQYF. The CDR3 nucleotides are TGTGCCAGCAGCTTAGGGCTGCGGACAGATACGCAGTATTTT.

This rearrangement joins TRBV7-2 to TRBJ2-3; 8 bases fit TRBD2. J lost 5 bases, V lost 5 bases, and 12 bases had no gene match. CDR1 is SGHTA, CDR2 FQGNSA, per germline. The CDR3 has 16 residues. CDR3 sequence (DNA): TGTGCCAGCAGCCCCGGGGGGGGGCAGAGAATAGATACGCAGTATTTT. Protein sequence: CASSPGGGQRIDTQYF.

The J gene is TRBJ2-1, the V gene TRBV29-1, with 8 bases fitting TRBD2. V was pared by 4 bases and J by 1 base, with 3 bases of the junction left unmatched. The germline V gene has CDR1 SQVTM and CDR2 ANQGSEA. CDR3 length equals 14 residues. CDR3 in amino acids: CSVAGTRSYNEQFF. CDR3 nucleotide sequence: TGCAGCGTTGCCGGGACTAGATCCTACAATGAGCAGTTCTTC.

This clone was recorded once. The V and J genes are TRBV11-3 and TRBJ2-1, with 14 bases that match TRBD2. The CDR3 is 17 amino acids. The V segment lost 4 bases and the J segment 7 bases; nucleotides outside the gene matches: 9. Per germline, CDR1 SGHNT and CDR2 YENEEA. The CDR3, as DNA: TGTGCCAGCAGCTGGGGGACTAGCGGGAGTTCTCGAAATGAGCAGTTCTTC. Encoded protein: CASSWGTSGSSRNEQFF.

This chain connects TRBV11-2 to TRBJ1-5; weak D call: TRBD1 (5 bases). Germline CDR1 is SGHAT and CDR2 is FQNNGV. This CDR3 comprises 13 residues. The V end lost 5 bases, the J end lost 9 bases, and 14 bases lay between the germline ends. The CDR3: CASSTDRPAPQHF. As DNA, the CDR3 is TGTGCCAGCAGCACAGACAGACCCGCGCCCCAGCATTTT.

The J gene is TRBJ1-4, the V gene TRBV6-1; possibly TRBD1 for D (5 bases). The CDR3 loop spans 17 amino acids. V was cut by 3 bases and J by 10 bases, with 24 bases left in between. CDR1 and CDR2 from the germline V gene are MNHNS and SASEGT. CDR3 DNA: TGTGCCAGCAGTGATGGGGGGACGCCTAGCAATAGTCGAAAACTGTTTTTT. Translation gives CASSDGGTPSNSRKLFF.

This clone came up a few times. The rearrangement uses TRBV7-2 and TRBJ2-1; 9 bases are a match to TRBD1. Per the germline V gene, CDR1 is SGHTA and CDR2 is FQGNSA. This CDR3 is 12 amino acids long. V lost 6 bases to trimming and J lost 14 bases; unmatched junction nucleotides: 8. CDR3 amino acids: CASRLATGGKFF. The DNA for the CDR3 is TGTGCCAGCAGATTGGCGACAGGGGGGAAGTTCTTC.

The chain employs TRBV30 and TRBJ2-6; 9 positions agree with TRBD1. CDR1 GTSNPN and CDR2 SVGIG come from the germline V gene (reference sequence). The CDR3 is 16 amino acids. The V and J ends lost 2 bases and 1 base, in that order; junction bases with no gene match: 3. CDR3 region: CAWSRDRVSGANVLTF. CDR3 in DNA: TGTGCCTGGAGTCGGGACAGGGTATCTGGGGCCAACGTCCTGACTTTC.